Presented here are 11 T cell receptor beta chains from one specimen sequenced in a study of identical twins. TCRdb analysed the 5' RACE reads with MiXCR anew, one entry per CDR3 protein. The table lists just under 550,000 distinct CDR3 sequences, about 16% of them singletons. These data also featured in a second study, about yellow fever vaccine responses in identical twins.

Sequencing input: CD4+ T cells sorted from blood. Receptors originate from a young woman in good health.

This clonotype was recorded a few times. The chain combines TRBV27 with TRBJ2-1; D remains unclear. Germline values: CDR1 MNHEY, CDR2 SMNVEV (reference sequence). The CDR3 consists of 14 residues. V was trimmed by 8 bases and J by 6 bases, leaving 17 bases between them. CDR3 in DNA: TGTGCCAGCCGTTCGCCTTATTTTGGCAATGAGCAGTTCTTC. Encoded protein: CASRSPYFGNEQFF.

The rearrangement uses TRBV11-2 and TRBJ2-6, with 10 bases identical to TRBD2. The J segment lost 0 bases and the V segment lost 5 bases, leaving 7 bases of the junction unmatched. This CDR3 has 18 residues. CDR1 is SGHAT, CDR2 FQNNGV, per germline. The chain's CDR3 is CASSLLAGGVSGANVLTF. CDR3 coding DNA: TGTGCCAGCAGCCTATTAGCGGGGGGCGTCTCTGGGGCCAACGTCCTGACTTTC. Complete variable domain (other parts from reference TRBV11-2 and TRBJ2-6): EAGVAQSPRYKIIEKRQSVAFWCNPISGHATLYWYQQILGQGPKLLIQFQNNGVVDDSQLPKDRFSAERLKGVDSTLKIQPAKLEDSAVYLCASSLLAGGVSGANVLTFGAGSRLTVL.

The sample holds a few counts of this clonotype. The chain has TRBV28 and TRBJ2-3; D may be TRBD1 (5 bases). The CDR3 is made up of 15 amino acids. Between the trimmed V and J ends, which lost 5 bases and 4 bases, there was a span of 16 bases. Germline lookup yields CDR1 MDHEN and CDR2 SYDVKM. The CDR3 coding sequence is TGTGCCAGCAGTCCCCCTGGGCCAGGGTCAGATACGCAGTATTTT. Protein: CASSPPGPGSDTQYF.

The V call is TRBV3-1, the J call TRBJ2-1; D gene unclear. Looked up from germline, CDR1 is LGHDT and CDR2 is YNNKEL (reference sequence). V lost 7 bases to trimming and J lost 2 bases, with 18 bases between them. CDR3 length: 16 residues. The CDR3 DNA reads TGTGCCAGCACCACCCTGGGGTATGGGACCTACAATGAGCAGTTCTTC. Amino acids: CASTTLGYGTYNEQFF.

The chain employs TRBV24-1 and TRBJ1-5; D ambiguous. Per germline, CDR1 KGHDR and CDR2 SFDVKD. Trimming took off 4 bases at V and 2 bases at J, with 5 bases between the two ends. The CDR3 extends over 13 amino acids. CDR3 in DNA: TGTGCCACCAGTGAGGTTGGCAATCAGCCCCAGCATTTT. It specifies CATSEVGNQPQHF.

This clonotype was recorded a few times. The chain employs TRBV29-1 and TRBJ2-3, with D unresolved. The germline gives CDR1 SQVTM, CDR2 ANQGSEA. This CDR3 comprises 14 residues. The germline V and J ends were trimmed by 2 bases and 4 bases, with 13 bases remaining between them. The CDR3 sequence is CSVELVGPPDTQYF. Written as DNA, the CDR3 is TGCAGCGTTGAATTGGTGGGTCCGCCAGATACGCAGTATTTT.

The J gene is TRBJ2-2, the V gene TRBV29-1, with 11 bases identical to TRBD2. Germline V gene data show CDR1 as SQVTM and CDR2 as ANQGSEA. The V and J ends lost 7 bases and 7 bases, in that order; junction bases with no gene match: 8. The CDR3 covers 14 residues. The CDR3 region is CSGVSGGVVGELFF. The CDR3 DNA is TGCAGCGGTGTTAGCGGGGGGGTTGTCGGGGAGCTGTTTTTT.

The rearrangement links TRBV6-5 to TRBJ2-5; tentative D call: TRBD2 (5 bases). CDR1 and CDR2 from the germline V gene are MNHEY and SVGAGI. This CDR3 is built from 14 residues. The germline V and J ends were trimmed by 0 bases and 4 bases, with 9 bases remaining between them. The CDR3 here is CASSYSPGRETQYF. The CDR3 DNA reads TGTGCCAGCAGTTACTCACCGGGAAGAGAGACCCAGTACTTC.

The chain combines TRBV27 with TRBJ2-2; TRBD2 matches at 10 bases. There are 16 residues in the CDR3. The V gene's germline CDR1 is MNHEY and CDR2 SMNVEV (reference sequence). The J segment lost 5 bases and the V segment lost 4 bases, leaving 7 bases of the junction unmatched. CDR3 region: CASSSLLAGLTGELFF. The CDR3, as DNA: TGTGCCAGCAGTTCGCTACTAGCGGGATTAACCGGGGAGCTGTTTTTT.

CDR3 region: CATSPKTSAFANTGELFF. The CDR3 DNA reads as TGTGCCACCAGCCCGAAAACTAGCGCGTTCGCGAACACCGGGGAGCTGTTTTTT. This chain links TRBV15 with TRBJ2-2; 7 bases are a match to TRBD2. J gave up 0 bases and V 5 bases, and 12 bases lay outside the gene matches. In germline, CDR1 is LNHNV, CDR2 YYDKDF (reference sequence). This CDR3 is 18 amino acids long.

This clonotype was seen once. This rearrangement joins TRBV20-1 to TRBJ2-7; possibly TRBD2 for D (6 bases). The CDR3 consists of 15 residues. Germline CDR1 and CDR2: DFQATT and SNEGSKA (reference sequence). Trimming removed 0 bases at V and 4 bases at J, with 16 bases between. CDR3 nucleotides: TGCAGTGCTAGAGATCCAGGGACTTGGAGTTACGAGCAGTACGTC. Protein sequence: CSARDPGTWSYEQYV.